Below are 27 T cell receptor beta chains sequenced from a single sample in a study of response to subunit inactivated influenza vaccine. One entry per CDR3 protein results from TCRdb running MiXCR on the RT-PCR reads. The sample lists 200,000 to 250,000 distinct CDR3 sequences; 10% to 15% were seen once. This material consisted of non-naive T cells sorted from PBMCs, taken 14 days before vaccination. These receptors were obtained from a man aged 50 to 60 who received an inactivated influenza vaccine.

CDR3 protein: CASSGSGGLGETQYF. The CDR3 nucleotides are TGTGCCAGCAGTGGATCCGGGGGGCTCGGGGAGACCCAGTACTTC. The gene calls are TRBV6-1 and TRBJ2-5; D possibly corresponds to TRBD2 (7 bases). V lost 4 bases to trimming and J lost 5 bases, with 17 bases between them. Germline V gene sequence: CDR1 MNHNS, CDR2 SASEGT. The CDR3 has 15 amino acids.

J is TRBJ2-4 and V is TRBV28; D not resolved. The V and J ends lost 5 bases and 8 bases respectively, with 16 bases between them. Germline CDR1 and CDR2: MDHEN and SYDVKM. This CDR3 contains 14 residues. The CDR3 DNA reads TGTGCCAGCAGTCACCGCCGGGTTGAGGACATTCAGTACTTC. It yields the protein CASSHRRVEDIQYF.

This clonotype was observed many times. The V and J genes are TRBV20-1 and TRBJ2-1, with D possibly being TRBD2 (5 bases). Germline V gene sequence: CDR1 DFQATT, CDR2 SNEGSKA (reference sequence). CDR3 length equals 10 residues. V shed 3 bases and J shed 8 bases, with 5 bases lying between them. CDR3: CSARRDEQFF. In DNA form, the CDR3 reads TGCAGTGCTAGGCGGGATGAGCAGTTCTTC.

This clonotype was seen a few times. The chain combines TRBV3-1 with TRBJ1-2, with D perhaps matching TRBD1 (5 bases). This CDR3 has 13 amino acids. The V gene's germline CDR1 is LGHDT and CDR2 YNNKEL (reference sequence). V was clipped by 1 base and J by 3 bases, with 6 bases between them. DNA of the CDR3: TGTGCCAGCAGCCAAGTAGGGGACTATGGCTACACCTTC. Residues: CASSQVGDYGYTF.

J is TRBJ2-7 and V is TRBV7-2; 11 bases map to TRBD2. Germline assignment: CDR1 SGHTA and CDR2 FQGNSA. This CDR3 has 17 amino acids. V was clipped by 2 bases and J by 13 bases; unmatched bases: 19. DNA for the CDR3: TGTGCCAGCAGCTTACCCATAGATAGCGGGAGGGCTACCCGAATATACTTC. Translated: CASSLPIDSGRATRIYF.

The CDR3, as DNA: TGCGCCAGCAGCTTGGCCGACAGGGCTCAAAACATTCAGTACTTC. The encoded protein is CASSLADRAQNIQYF. The chain recombines TRBV5-1 with TRBJ2-4; 7 nucleotides agree with TRBD1. The CDR3 is made up of 15 amino acids. Germline V gene sequence: CDR1 SGHRS, CDR2 YFSETQ. V lost 0 bases and J lost 5; bases outside the gene matches: 5. Looking up the rest from reference TRBV5-1 and TRBJ2-4 gives the full variable domain: KAGVTQTPRYLIKTRGQQVTLSCSPISGHRSVSWYQQTPGQGLQFLFEYFSETQRNKGNFPGRFSGRQFSNSRSEMNVSTLELGDSALYLCASSLADRAQNIQYFGAGTRLSVL.

This clonotype showed up many times. The genes are TRBV30 and TRBJ1-2, with a possible D match to TRBD1 (6 bases). Trimming cost V 6 bases and J 5 bases, with 10 bases left between them. The CDR3 runs to 11 residues. Germline loops: CDR1 GTSNPN, CDR2 SVGIG (reference sequence). This chain's CDR3 is CACLGAYGYTF. CDR3 in DNA: TGTGCCTGTCTGGGGGCGTATGGCTACACCTTC. The variable domain in full, with the rest retrieved from reference TRBV30 and TRBJ1-2, is SQTIHQWPATLVQPVGSPLSLECTVEGTSNPNLYWYRQAAGRGLQLLFYSVGIGQISSEVPQNLSASRPQDRQFILSSKKLLLSDSGFYLCACLGAYGYTFGSGTRLTVV.

The chain recombines TRBV6-2 or TRBV6-3 with TRBJ2-7, with TRBD1 identical over 7 bases. This CDR3 comprises 17 residues. After removal of 4 bases from V and 5 bases from J, the junction contained 17 bases not matched to a gene. CDR1 is MNHEY, CDR2 SVGEGT, per germline. As DNA, the CDR3 is TGTGCCAGCAGTTCTCGCCGAAAACAGGGGTTGGACCACGAGCAGTACTTC. Protein product: CASSSRRKQGLDHEQYF.

This clonotype was seen more than once but under ten times. V gene TRBV7-9 combines with J gene TRBJ2-7, with 9 nucleotides matching TRBD2. The CDR3 runs 14 residues. Trimming at V came to 3 bases and at J to 6 bases, leaving 6 bases not matched to a gene. Looked up from germline, CDR1 is SEHNR and CDR2 is FQNEAQ (reference sequence). CDR3 DNA sequence: TGTGCCAGCAGCTTTGGCGGGAGGGCCGCCGAGCAGTACTTC. Translating gives CASSFGGRAAEQYF. Based on the CDR3 plus reference TRBV7-9 and TRBJ2-7, the full variable domain is DTGVSQNPRHKITKRGQNVTFRCDPISEHNRLYWYRQTLGQGPEFLTYFQNEAQLEKSRLLSDRFSAERPKGSFSTLEIQRTEQGDSAMYLCASSFGGRAAEQYFGPGTRLTVT.

The rearrangement links TRBV6-2 or TRBV6-3 to TRBJ1-6, with D hard to call. This CDR3 has 14 residues. Trimming cost V 2 bases and J 12 bases, with 14 bases left between them. In germline, CDR1 is MNHEY, CDR2 SVGEGT. CDR3 coding DNA: TGTGCCAGCAGTTACAACGCAGATCGGGGACCCCTCCACTTT. This translates into CASSYNADRGPLHF.

The chain is built from TRBV12-3 or TRBV12-4 and TRBJ2-5; 13 positions match TRBD2. This CDR3 has 16 amino acids. V shed 6 bases, J shed 1 base, and the junction held 5 bases outside the gene matches. The CDR3 bases are TGTGCCAGCAGCCGGACTAGCGGGAGAGGCCAAGAGACCCAGTACTTC. As protein: CASSRTSGRGQETQYF.

The chain carries TRBV28 and TRBJ1-3; TRBD1 agrees at 10 bases. Germline lookup yields CDR1 MDHEN and CDR2 SYDVKM. The CDR3 extends over 15 amino acids. V trimming: 3 bases; J trimming: 7 bases; junction bases outside the gene matches: 6. Here the CDR3 DNA reads TGTGCCAGCAGTTTGGGACAGGGGTGGGGGAACACCATATATTTT. This gives the protein CASSLGQGWGNTIYF.

This clonotype was detected only a few times. The genes are TRBV12-3 or TRBV12-4 and TRBJ2-1, with 9 positions matching TRBD2. This CDR3 spans 15 amino acids. J lost 6 bases, V lost 2 bases, and 5 bases had no gene match. CDR3 protein: CASSLRRGGRNEQFF. Here the CDR3 DNA reads TGTGCCAGCAGTTTACGGCGGGGGGGACGCAATGAGCAGTTCTTC.

Remarks on this clonotype: A read error is possible here, since a much larger clone lies one base away. The J gene is TRBJ2-7, the V gene TRBV20-1, with 7 bases aligning to TRBD2. Germline V CDR1 and CDR2: DFQATT, SNEGSKA (reference sequence). The CDR3 loop spans 16 amino acids. CDR3 amino acids: CCARDFQRDLSYEQYF. The DNA for the CDR3 is TGCTGTGCTAGAGATTTTCAGCGGGACCTCTCCTACGAGCAGTACTTC.

The rearrangement uses TRBV7-9 and TRBJ2-1; the D gene could be TRBD1 or TRBD2 (6 bases each). CDR3 length: 14 residues. The V gene's germline CDR1 is SEHNR and CDR2 FQNEAQ (reference sequence). V was shortened by 3 bases and J by 7 bases, with 13 bases between the two germline ends. The CDR3 sequence: CASSLRGVKNEQFF. In nucleotides, the CDR3 is TGTGCCAGCAGCTTGAGGGGGGTAAAAAATGAGCAGTTCTTC.

V is TRBV7-2 and J is TRBJ2-2; D is undetermined. Trimming left V 1 base short and J 9 bases short, with 9 bases between. This CDR3 contains 13 residues. In germline, CDR1 is SGHTA, CDR2 FQGNSA. CDR3 loop: CASSLESARELFF. The CDR3 bases are TGTGCCAGCAGCTTAGAGTCGGCCCGGGAGCTGTTTTTT.

This clonotype has a handful of counts. The chain has TRBV4-1 and TRBJ1-2; 9 nucleotides match TRBD1. Germline values: CDR1 MGHRA, CDR2 YSYEKL. V lost 5 bases and J lost 4; bases outside the gene matches: 5. The CDR3 is 14 amino acids. The CDR3 sequence is CASSVQGAGYGYTF. The CDR3 DNA reads as TGCGCCAGCAGCGTACAGGGGGCTGGCTATGGCTACACCTTC.

The chain uses TRBV10-3 and TRBJ2-7; 7 bases align to TRBD1. CDR3 length: 14 amino acids. CDR1 and CDR2 (germline): ENHRY, SYGVKD. V lost 4 bases, J lost 7 bases, and 10 bases stayed unmatched. The DNA of the CDR3 is TGTGCCATCAGTGGGAATACAGGGGAGAATGAGCAGTACTTC. As protein: CAISGNTGENEQYF.

The chain uses TRBV7-2 and TRBJ1-5; 10 bases match TRBD1. Trimming at V came to 5 bases and at J to 4 bases, leaving 5 bases not matched to a gene. CDR3 length: 15 residues. Germline-derived CDR1 and CDR2 are SGHTA and FQGNSA. CDR3 coding DNA: TGTGCCAGCAGCGAAAGGGACAGGGGAAATCAGCCCCAGCATTTT. This gives the protein CASSERDRGNQPQHF.

The CDR3 spells CASSRGTSGRSRPSYEQYF. The CDR3 DNA follows: TGTGCCAGCAGCAGAGGGACTAGCGGGAGGTCTCGCCCTTCCTACGAGCAGTACTTC. The V and J genes are TRBV6-1 and TRBJ2-7; 15 positions match TRBD2. Trimming cost V 6 bases and J 1 base; bases outside gene matches: 13. The CDR3 length is 19 residues. Germline values: CDR1 MNHNS, CDR2 SASEGT.

This clonotype has at least ten counts. The rearrangement joins TRBV4-3 to TRBJ1-1; TRBD1 agrees at 9 bases. The V gene end was trimmed by 0 bases and the J gene end by 9 bases; junction bases not matched to a gene: 5. CDR1 and CDR2 from the germline V gene are LGHNA and YSLEER. The CDR3 loop spans 14 amino acids. CDR3 coding DNA: TGCGCCAGCAGCCAAGATAACAGGGGGCGACAAGCTTTCTTT. Its protein is CASSQDNRGRQAFF.

This clonotype appeared a few times. This chain uses TRBV20-1 with TRBJ2-3; weak D call: TRBD1 (6 bases). Trimming stripped 0 bases from V and 4 bases from J, with 17 bases between. Germline lookup yields CDR1 DFQATT and CDR2 SNEGSKA (reference sequence). The CDR3 contains 16 residues. CDR3 loop: CSARDPGKGGPDTQYF. CDR3 nucleotide sequence: TGCAGTGCTAGAGATCCAGGGAAAGGGGGACCAGATACGCAGTATTTT.

The chain links TRBV20-1 to TRBJ2-1; TRBD2 matches at 10 bases. The V gene end was trimmed by 6 bases and the J gene end by 4 bases; junction bases not matched to a gene: 9. Germline CDR1 and CDR2: DFQATT and SNEGSKA (reference sequence). The CDR3 runs to 15 residues. CDR3 region: CSATTGTSVYNEQFF. CDR3 DNA: TGCAGTGCGACCACCGGGACTAGCGTATACAATGAGCAGTTCTTC.

This clonotype was counted a few times. J is TRBJ1-2 and V is TRBV6-2 or TRBV6-3, with 7 bases matching TRBD1. Germline CDR1 is MNHEY and CDR2 is SVGEGT. The CDR3 is 14 residues long. J was trimmed by 2 bases and V by 5 bases; bases with no gene match: 5. The CDR3 DNA follows: TGTGCCAGCAGTGCACCGGGACAGAACTATGGCTACACCTTC. This gives the protein CASSAPGQNYGYTF.

This clonotype was counted only a few times. The CDR3 DNA reads as TGTGCCAGCAGTCAAAATCGACAGGGTGGTACTGAAGCTTTCTTT. Encoded protein: CASSQNRQGGTEAFF. V gene TRBV27 combines with J gene TRBJ1-1, with 7 nucleotides matching TRBD1. The V gene's germline CDR1 is MNHEY and CDR2 SMNVEV (reference sequence). The length of the CDR3 is 15 residues. J lost 5 bases, V lost 5 bases, and 11 bases had no gene match.

The J gene is TRBJ1-2, the V gene TRBV20-1, with 7 bases lining up with TRBD1. In germline, CDR1 is DFQATT, CDR2 SNEGSKA (reference sequence). Trimming removed 6 bases from V and 2 bases from J; junction bases left unmatched: 9. The CDR3 is 14 residues long. The DNA for the CDR3 is TGCAGTGCACTGGAGGGCAGGGGGAACTATGGCTACACCTTC. Its translation is CSALEGRGNYGYTF.

The chain combines TRBV18 with TRBJ2-1; 9 positions agree with TRBD2. Looked up from germline, CDR1 is KGHSH and CDR2 is LQKENI. Trimming took 3 bases from V and 1 from J; bases not matched to a gene: 7. This CDR3 contains 17 residues. The CDR3 nucleotides are TGTGCCAGCTCACCCCGCGATGGACTAGCGTCCTACAATGAGCAGTTCTTC. Protein: CASSPRDGLASYNEQFF.